This section outlines one T cell receptor (beta chain) sequence together with its context. The data are from a study of blood T cell repertoires in COVID-19. The repertoire was sequenced with immunoSEQ multiplex PCR; TCRdb's copy has only in-frame clones and lacks some. The sample lists 330,000 or so clones, over 85% occurring once. This CDR3 has 15 amino acids. Germline CDR1 and CDR2: KGHSH and LQKENI. Deletions cut 2 bases from V and 0 bases from J, with 8 bases between. Sequenced sample: peripheral blood. This sequence joins TRBV18 and TRBJ1-5; D remains ambiguous. The receptor comes from a woman aged 55-75 years with COVID-19, enrolled during active disease. Here the CDR3 DNA reads TGTGCCAGCTCACCAACCCCAGGTAGCAATCAGCCCCAGCATTTT. This translates into CASSPTPGSNQPQHF.